These 19 T cell receptor beta chains came from one sample sequenced in a study of T cell changes during pregnancy in multiple sclerosis. Profiling relied on immunoSEQ multiplex PCR, and the TCRdb table lists in-frame clones only, not all of them. Of approximately 99,000 clones in the sample, 93% were seen once. The sequences come from peripheral blood, collected after pregnancy. The receptors derive from a female donor with multiple sclerosis, enrolled in a pregnancy study.

The rearrangement uses TRBV10-2 and TRBJ1-2; D might be TRBD1 (5 bases). The CDR3 is 14 residues long. V was pared by 9 bases and J by 1 base, with 15 bases between. Germline CDR1 and CDR2: WSHSY and SAAADI. In DNA form, the CDR3 reads TGCGCCAGTACGGTCAGGGAAGATAACTATGGCTACACCTTC. Translating gives CASTVREDNYGYTF.

J is TRBJ2-2 and V is TRBV5-1; the D is unclear. Germline V CDR1 and CDR2: SGHRS, YFSETQ. Trimming took 1 base from V and 5 from J, leaving 12 bases between them. The CDR3 runs 15 residues. CDR3 loop: CASSLYRSGTGELFF. CDR3 sequence (DNA): TGCGCCAGCAGCTTGTATCGGAGTGGAACCGGGGAGCTGTTTTTT.

This chain uses TRBV15 with TRBJ2-3; 8 positions match TRBD1. The CDR3 spans 16 residues. The V and J ends lost 3 bases and 2 bases, in that order; junction bases with no gene match: 7. The germline CDR1 and CDR2 sequences are LNHNV and YYDKDF (reference sequence). The CDR3 sequence is CATSRPGQDDTDTQYF. CDR3 in DNA: TGTGCCACCAGCAGGCCGGGACAGGATGACACAGATACGCAGTATTTT. The full variable domain, its missing parts supplied by reference TRBV15 and TRBJ2-3, is DAMVIQNPRYQVTQFGKPVTLSCSQTLNHNVMYWYQQKSSQAPKLLFHYYDKDFNNEADTPDNFQSRRPNTSFCFLDIRSPGLGDTAMYLCATSRPGQDDTDTQYFGPGTRLTVL.

The chain couples TRBV4-1 to TRBJ2-2, with 14 bases that match TRBD2. J gave up 4 bases and V 1 base, and 5 bases lay outside the gene matches. Germline CDR1 is MGHRA and CDR2 is YSYEKL. The CDR3 totals 18 residues. CDR3 sequence: CASSQGLAGGPSTGELFF. The DNA for the CDR3 is TGCGCCAGCAGCCAAGGACTAGCGGGAGGGCCGAGCACCGGGGAGCTGTTTTTT.

The chain is built from TRBV19 and TRBJ2-7; 9 bases map to TRBD1. V shed 3 bases and J 3 bases; nucleotides not matched to a gene: 6. CDR1 is LNHDA, CDR2 SQIVND, per germline (reference sequence). This CDR3 contains 15 residues. CDR3 in amino acids: CASSMDGTGIYEQYF. The CDR3 nucleotides read TGTGCCAGTAGTATGGACGGGACAGGGATCTACGAGCAGTACTTC.

The chain employs TRBV27 and TRBJ1-1, with unresolved D. The CDR3 totals 12 residues. V lost 8 bases, J lost 0 bases, and 7 bases lay in between. Germline V gives CDR1 MNHEY, CDR2 SMNVEV (reference sequence). The CDR3 region has the DNA TGTGCCAGCGGGCGTATGAACACTGAAGCTTTCTTT. Translating it yields CASGRMNTEAFF.

The V call is TRBV6-7, the J call TRBJ2-2, with D unclear. TRBV6-7 is identified as an open reading frame with a role that is uncertain. Trimming removed 2 bases from V and 3 bases from J, with 4 bases in between. This CDR3 has 13 amino acids. The CDR3 sequence: CASSYGDTGELFF. Written as DNA, the CDR3 is TGTGCCAGCAGTTACGGAGACACCGGGGAGCTGTTTTTT.

The rearrangement links TRBV6-1 to TRBJ1-1; 8 bases fit TRBD1. The length of the CDR3 is 14 residues. Germline trimming cut 6 bases from V and 6 bases from J; bases unmatched to any gene: 9. Germline loops: CDR1 MNHNS, CDR2 SASEGT. DNA of the CDR3: TGTGCCAGCAGGTGGCTTTTGGACAGGGCTGAAGCTTTCTTT. Its translation is CASRWLLDRAEAFF.

The chain carries TRBV5-1 and TRBJ2-1; D not certain. There are 14 residues in the CDR3. Germline V CDR1 and CDR2: SGHRS, YFSETQ. Trimming took 1 base from V and 5 from J, leaving 10 bases between them. CDR3 amino acids: CASSLSRVDNEQFF. CDR3 bases: TGCGCCAGCAGCTTGTCTAGAGTGGACAATGAGCAGTTCTTC. Full variable domain (outside the CDR3, taken from reference TRBV5-1 and TRBJ2-1): KAGVTQTPRYLIKTRGQQVTLSCSPISGHRSVSWYQQTPGQGLQFLFEYFSETQRNKGNFPGRFSGRQFSNSRSEMNVSTLELGDSALYLCASSLSRVDNEQFFGPGTRLTVL.

The chain links TRBV2 to TRBJ1-1, with D unresolved. This CDR3 contains 15 residues. From germline, CDR1 is SNHLY and CDR2 FYNNEI. V lost 0 bases to trimming and J lost 6 bases, with 14 bases between them. The CDR3 DNA reads TGTGCCAGCAGTGAAGCGCCTCAGGTAGGCGCTGAAGCTTTCTTT. It codes for CASSEAPQVGAEAFF.

The J gene is TRBJ2-5, the V gene TRBV27, with 8 bases aligning to TRBD1. The assigned J gene may be wrong: the sequence end matches TRBJ2-7 better. From germline, CDR1 is MNHEY and CDR2 SMNVEV (reference sequence). CDR3 length: 13 residues. The CDR3 sequence: CASSRQGLDEQYF. The CDR3 coding sequence is TGTGCCAGCAGTCGACAGGGGCTTGACGAGCAGTACTTC.

The chain combines TRBV5-1 with TRBJ1-2; no clear D gene. The CDR3 loop spans 14 amino acids. Germline V gives CDR1 SGHRS, CDR2 YFSETQ. The germline V and J ends were trimmed by 0 bases and 2 bases, with 8 bases remaining between them. The DNA of the CDR3 is TGCGCCAGCAGCTTGGAGGCGGCAAACTATGGCTACACCTTC. This codes for CASSLEAANYGYTF. The variable domain in full, with the rest retrieved from reference TRBV5-1 and TRBJ1-2, is KAGVTQTPRYLIKTRGQQVTLSCSPISGHRSVSWYQQTPGQGLQFLFEYFSETQRNKGNFPGRFSGRQFSNSRSEMNVSTLELGDSALYLCASSLEAANYGYTFGSGTRLTVV.

The chain links TRBV19 to TRBJ1-1; the D gene is possibly TRBD1 (5 bases). The germline CDR1 and CDR2 sequences are LNHDA and SQIVND (reference sequence). The CDR3 is made up of 12 amino acids. The V end was cut by 10 bases, the J end by 1 base, with 10 bases between. CDR3 sequence reads: CATQQGNTEAFF. For the CDR3, the DNA is TGTGCCACCCAGCAGGGGAACACTGAAGCTTTCTTT.

The V gene is TRBV4-1, the J gene TRBJ2-7; a weak D match, TRBD1 (5 bases). The CDR3 is 13 residues long. V was cut by 4 bases and J by 5 bases, with 12 bases left in between. CDR1 MGHRA and CDR2 YSYEKL come from the germline V gene. CDR3 nucleotide sequence: TGCGCCAGCAGCCCCAGGCAGACAGACGAGCAGTACTTC. Amino acid sequence: CASSPRQTDEQYF.

The chain employs TRBV19 and TRBJ2-1, with D tentatively TRBD1 (5 bases). The length of the CDR3 is 13 residues. The germline V and J ends were trimmed by 6 bases and 4 bases, with 10 bases remaining between them. Germline V CDR1 and CDR2: LNHDA, SQIVND (reference sequence). This CDR3 reads CASSPRTYNEQFF. The CDR3 coding sequence is TGTGCCAGTAGCCCGAGGACATACAATGAGCAGTTCTTC.

The chain couples TRBV6-5 to TRBJ2-7; 7 nucleotides align to TRBD1. V was pared by 8 bases and J by 3 bases, with 10 bases of the junction left unmatched. The germline CDR1 and CDR2 sequences are MNHEY and SVGAGI. This CDR3 is 14 amino acids long. In DNA form, the CDR3 reads TGTGCCAGCCGCGGAGGACAGGCATTCTACGAGCAGTACTTC. This encodes CASRGGQAFYEQYF.

The J gene is TRBJ2-5, the V gene TRBV28, with D hard to call. CDR1 and CDR2 (germline): MDHEN, SYDVKM. This CDR3 is 12 amino acids long. V was shortened by 3 bases and J by 4 bases, with 6 bases between the two germline ends. This chain's CDR3 is CASSFPGETQYF. Written as DNA, the CDR3 is TGTGCCAGCAGTTTTCCGGGAGAGACCCAGTACTTC.

The chain is built from TRBV7-3 and TRBJ1-1, with D unresolved. The CDR3 sequence is 13 residues long. Germline V lookup: CDR1 SGHTA, CDR2 FQGTGA. Trimming stripped 1 base from V and 3 bases from J, with 6 bases between. The CDR3 sequence: CASSLSRDTEAFF. DNA for the CDR3: TGTGCCAGCAGCTTAAGTCGGGACACTGAAGCTTTCTTT.

The chain couples TRBV7-9 to TRBJ2-5; 8 bases match TRBD1. The CDR3 is made up of 13 amino acids. Germline loops: CDR1 SEHNR, CDR2 FQNEAQ (reference sequence). V shed 5 bases and J 5 bases; nucleotides not matched to a gene: 4. The CDR3 region has the DNA TGTGCCAGCAGCCGACAGGGGTGGGAGACCCAGTACTTC. It encodes CASSRQGWETQYF.